One T cell receptor beta chain is described in this entry. This table comes from immunoSEQ multiplex PCR, and its TCRdb copy is limited to in-frame clones, with some not included. Of a few hundred thousand clones detected, 90% appear once; the ten largest clones hold less than 15%. The record originates from a study of blood T cell repertoires in COVID-19. About the study: Samples taken during acute and convalescent COVID-19 were collected in the United States, Italy and Spain.

With 3 bases clipped from V and 13 bases from J, the junction kept 11 bases outside the gene matches. Germline CDR1 and CDR2: PRHDT and FYEKMQ (reference sequence). The CDR3 extends over 14 amino acids. The sequence was obtained from a man aged 25 to 40 who had been exposed to COVID-19. This chain connects TRBV13 to TRBJ2-1; 8 bases fit TRBD2. Input material: PBMCs or T cells enriched from blood (not recorded which). CDR3 loop: CASSFLRGAPLQFF. The CDR3, as DNA: TGTGCCAGCAGCTTTCTGCGGGGGGCACCTCTTCAGTTCTTC.